This entry lists 10 T cell receptor beta chains sequenced from one sample in a study of preoperative IRX-2 immunotherapy in early breast cancer. Some clones are missing from TCRdb's copy, which holds only in-frame ones; the method was immunoSEQ multiplex PCR. The sample comprises fewer than 25,000 clones, roughly 90% of which are singletons, and less than 35% rests with the top ten. Treatment reported: preoperative locoregional IRX-2 cytokine immunotherapy. The source material was tumor tissue, sampled after IRX-2 immunotherapy. These receptors originate from a human donor with breast cancer.

The chain couples TRBV9 to TRBJ1-2, with D hard to call. V was trimmed by 5 bases and J by 0 bases, leaving 14 bases between them. CDR1 is SGDLS and CDR2 is YYNGEE in the germline V gene. The CDR3 is 15 residues long. DNA for the CDR3: TGTGCCAGCAGTCATACCAGCGGACCTAACTATGGCTACACCTTC. It is translated as CASSHTSGPNYGYTF.

The chain combines TRBV5-1 with TRBJ2-5, with 8 positions matching TRBD2. The CDR3 loop spans 15 amino acids. Trimming at V came to 7 bases and at J to 7 bases, leaving 15 bases not matched to a gene. The germline V gene has CDR1 SGHRS and CDR2 YFSETQ. CDR3 sequence reads: CASGPTSGSAGTQYF. The CDR3, as DNA: TGCGCCAGCGGCCCCACTAGCGGCAGCGCAGGGACCCAGTACTTC. Drawing the rest from reference TRBV5-1 and TRBJ2-5, the complete variable domain is KAGVTQTPRYLIKTRGQQVTLSCSPISGHRSVSWYQQTPGQGLQFLFEYFSETQRNKGNFPGRFSGRQFSNSRSEMNVSTLELGDSALYLCASGPTSGSAGTQYFGPGTRLLVL.

This clone was observed a handful of times. The chain combines TRBV7-2 with TRBJ1-3; 8 positions agree with TRBD1. Germline values: CDR1 SGHTA, CDR2 FQGNSA. V shed 5 bases and J 10 bases; nucleotides not matched to a gene: 4. The CDR3 extends over 12 amino acids. CDR3 bases: TGTGCCAGCAGCGCACGACAGGGGACCATATATTTT. Residues: CASSARQGTIYF. Supplemented by reference TRBV7-2 and TRBJ1-3, the full variable domain reads GAGVSQSPSNKVTEKGKDVELRCDPISGHTALYWYRQSLGQGLEFLIYFQGNSAPDKSGLPSDRFSAERTGGSVSTLTIQRTQQEDSAVYLCASSARQGTIYFGEGSWLTVV.

CDR3 sequence reads: CASSPWDPGNEKLFF. The CDR3 DNA follows: TGTGCCAGCAGTCCCTGGGACCCTGGGAATGAAAAACTGTTTTTT. The chain is built from TRBV2 and TRBJ1-4; D is possibly TRBD1 (5 bases). CDR1 is SNHLY, CDR2 FYNNEI, per germline. V was pared by 5 bases and J by 5 bases, with 15 bases between. The CDR3 is 15 residues long.

The gene calls are TRBV6-1 and TRBJ2-7; D might be TRBD1 (5 bases). V lost 7 bases to trimming and J lost 2 bases, with 18 bases between them. The CDR3 spans 15 residues. Germline CDR1 is MNHNS and CDR2 is SASEGT. This chain's CDR3 is CASNNPPGQTYEQYV. The CDR3 bases are TGTGCCAGCAATAATCCTCCAGGGCAGACCTACGAGCAGTACGTC.

The V gene is TRBV27, the J gene TRBJ1-1, with D unresolved. Germline V gene sequence: CDR1 MNHEY, CDR2 SMNVEV (reference sequence). The CDR3 consists of 14 residues. Trimming removed 3 bases from V and 5 bases from J, with 13 bases in between. CDR3 loop: CASSLTPPGTEAFF. The CDR3 DNA reads TGTGCCAGCAGTTTGACACCCCCGGGGACTGAAGCTTTCTTT.

This chain links TRBV2 with TRBJ1-5, with D unresolved. This CDR3 region has 16 residues. Germline V gene lookup returns CDR1 SNHLY and CDR2 FYNNEI. Trimming stripped 6 bases from V and 0 bases from J, with 15 bases between. The CDR3: CASRSTQDYSNQPQHF. The DNA for the CDR3 is TGTGCCAGCAGGAGCACCCAGGACTATAGCAATCAGCCCCAGCATTTT.

Written as DNA, the CDR3 is TGCGCCAGCAGCTTAACCGACAAGGTCAGCACTGAAGCTTTCTTT. Its translation: CASSLTDKVSTEAFF. The J gene is TRBJ1-1, the V gene TRBV5-1; no definite D call. There are 15 residues in the CDR3. Trimming left V 2 bases short and J 4 bases short, with 15 bases between. Germline V gene sequence: CDR1 SGHRS, CDR2 YFSETQ. Combining the CDR3 with reference TRBV5-1 and TRBJ1-1 gives the whole variable domain KAGVTQTPRYLIKTRGQQVTLSCSPISGHRSVSWYQQTPGQGLQFLFEYFSETQRNKGNFPGRFSGRQFSNSRSEMNVSTLELGDSALYLCASSLTDKVSTEAFFGQGTRLTVV.

As DNA, the CDR3 is TGTGCCAGCAGAGAGCGGACAGGGGAGGGTCAGCCCCAGCATTTT. It codes for CASRERTGEGQPQHF. The rearrangement joins TRBV27 to TRBJ1-5; 9 bases align to TRBD1. V shed 6 bases, J shed 6 bases, and the junction held 9 bases outside the gene matches. Germline-derived CDR1 and CDR2 are MNHEY and SMNVEV (reference sequence). The CDR3 sequence is 15 residues long.

This clone was recorded only once. This chain links TRBV11-2 with TRBJ2-1; no firm D call. V was trimmed by 2 bases and J by 5 bases, leaving 7 bases between them. CDR3 length: 13 amino acids. CDR1 is SGHAT, CDR2 FQNNGV, per germline. The chain's CDR3 is CASSLNTNNEQFF. CDR3 nucleotide sequence: TGTGCCAGCAGCTTAAACACGAACAATGAGCAGTTCTTC.